This record looks at one TCR beta chain sequence and its context. This entry is derived from a study of blood T cell repertoires in COVID-19. At the level of the study: Collection of acute and convalescent COVID-19 samples took place in the United States, Italy and Spain. PBMCs, B-cell-depleted T cells, or T cells were the source of the cDNA or gDNA that made up the material.

In the original workflow: Reference gene primer amplification gave estimated nucleated cell counts. Produced via immunoSEQ multiplex PCR; TCRdb's table is partial and in-frame only. V, J and clone size are those of that table, while D and trimming were read from the DNA. The sample consists of roughly 700,000 clones, 75% to 90% of them appearing once. This CDR3 spans 14 amino acids. From germline, CDR1 is SNHLY and CDR2 FYNNEI. Trimming removed 6 bases at V and 0 bases at J, with 11 bases between. The clonotype originates from a woman aged 18-30 years with acute or convalescent COVID-19. The sample taken for sequencing was peripheral blood. This chain uses TRBV2 with TRBJ1-1; D is ambiguous. The DNA of the CDR3 is TGTGCCAGCAGCGCGGGCTTCGTGAACACTGAAGCTTTCTTT. Residues: CASSAGFVNTEAFF.